One and the same sample provided the 12 T cell receptor beta chains below, sequenced in a study of cytomegalovirus exposure and HLA in healthy donors. In the PCR, 60 Vbeta and 13 Jbeta primers were used. The assay was immunoSEQ multiplex PCR, and TCRdb's table has in-frame clones only and misses some. There are around 200,000 clones in the sample; approximately 80% occur only once, and 0.58% lies in the top ten. Sequences were obtained from PBMCs. These TCRs come from a woman between 35 and 50 years old in good health and CMV-seronegative.

This chain connects TRBV6-6 to TRBJ1-5, with D perhaps matching TRBD1 (6 bases). Germline V gene lookup returns CDR1 MNHNY and CDR2 SVGAGI (reference sequence). Trimming shortened V by 4 bases and J by 4 bases, and 14 bases separated the two germline ends. The CDR3 spans 15 residues. CDR3 residues: CASSSATGSNQPQHF. The CDR3 DNA reads TGTGCCAGCAGTTCAGCTACAGGGTCGAATCAGCCCCAGCATTTT.

The chain employs TRBV7-3 and TRBJ2-7; 8 bases are shared with TRBD1. Germline CDR1 reads SGHTA; CDR2 reads FQGTGA. Trimming took 5 bases from V and 6 from J; bases not matched to a gene: 6. CDR3 length equals 13 residues. The chain's CDR3 is CASSPDRAAEQYF. DNA for the CDR3: TGTGCCAGCAGCCCGGACAGGGCCGCCGAGCAGTACTTC.

The chain links TRBV4-2 to TRBJ2-3; 8 bases match TRBD2. CDR1 LGHNA and CDR2 YNFKEQ come from the germline V gene. Trimming removed 1 base from V and 4 bases from J; junction bases left unmatched: 10. The CDR3 has 17 residues. CDR3: CASSQVVRRGGADTQYF. The DNA for the CDR3 is TGTGCCAGCAGCCAAGTGGTCCGACGGGGGGGCGCAGATACGCAGTATTTT.

The rearrangement links TRBV2 to TRBJ2-1; 11 nucleotides align to TRBD2. The trim removed 2 bases at V and 10 bases at J, leaving 22 bases unmatched. CDR1 and CDR2 from the germline V gene are SNHLY and FYNNEI. The CDR3 is 20 amino acids. The CDR3 region is CASSEPSGASGGHIVWEQFF. The CDR3 DNA follows: TGTGCCAGCAGTGAACCTTCGGGGGCTAGCGGGGGGCACATCGTATGGGAGCAGTTCTTC.

The chain uses TRBV4-3 and TRBJ2-1; 8 positions match TRBD2. J was trimmed by 15 bases and V by 0 bases; bases with no gene match: 7. The germline CDR1 and CDR2 sequences are LGHNA and YSLEER. The CDR3 consists of 13 residues. Written as DNA, the CDR3 is TGCGCCAGCAGCCAAGATTCGGGGGGGCAGGCGTTCTTC. Protein sequence: CASSQDSGGQAFF.

V usage is TRBV13 and J usage is TRBJ1-4; unclear D gene. Trimming took off 2 bases at V and 7 bases at J, with 14 bases between the two ends. Germline assignment: CDR1 PRHDT and CDR2 FYEKMQ (reference sequence). This CDR3 is built from 15 residues. CDR3 residues: CASSLISSGGEKLFF. For the CDR3, the DNA is TGTGCCAGCAGCTTAATTTCGAGCGGCGGTGAAAAACTGTTTTTT. The whole variable domain, filled in from reference TRBV13 and TRBJ1-4, reads AAGVIQSPRHLIKEKRETATLKCYPIPRHDTVYWYQQGPGQDPQFLISFYEKMQSDKGSIPDRFSAQQFSDYHSELNMSSLELGDSALYFCASSLISSGGEKLFFGSGTQLSVL.

V and J are TRBV9 and TRBJ1-1, with TRBD1 as a possible D gene (5 bases). Germline CDR1 reads SGDLS; CDR2 reads YYNGEE. Deletions cut 3 bases from V and 4 bases from J, with 10 bases between. This CDR3 has 13 residues. In nucleotides, the CDR3 is TGTGCCAGCAGCGCAGGGAGGGGCACTGAAGCTTTCTTT. Translated, it gives CASSAGRGTEAFF.

The chain links TRBV19 to TRBJ1-2; tentative D call: TRBD1 (6 bases). This CDR3 has 15 residues. V was trimmed by 7 bases and J by 4 bases, leaving 19 bases between them. Germline assignment: CDR1 LNHDA and CDR2 SQIVND (reference sequence). Here the CDR3 reads CASIPTQGTGYGYTF. Here the CDR3 DNA reads TGTGCCAGTATCCCAACACAGGGTACTGGCTATGGCTACACCTTC.

The V gene is TRBV27, the J gene TRBJ2-7; 9 bases align to TRBD1. V gave up 3 bases and J gave up 5 bases; unmatched junction bases: 5. The V gene's germline CDR1 is MNHEY and CDR2 SMNVEV (reference sequence). The CDR3 runs 14 residues. The CDR3 DNA follows: TGTGCCAGCAGTTTTGGGACAGGGTCCCACGAGCAGTACTTC. Its translation is CASSFGTGSHEQYF.

This clone was seen a handful of times. The V and J genes are TRBV5-6 and TRBJ1-4, with TRBD1 matching over 7 bases. After removal of 7 bases from V and 6 bases from J, the junction contained 9 bases not matched to a gene. This CDR3 region has 14 residues. CDR1 and CDR2 (germline): SGHDT, YYEEEE. The CDR3 bases are TGTGCCAGCGGATCACAGGGGTCCTATGAAAAACTGTTTTTT. It translates to CASGSQGSYEKLFF.

V and J are TRBV29-1 and TRBJ1-2, with D maybe TRBD1 (5 bases). This CDR3 comprises 11 residues. Germline CDR1 is SQVTM and CDR2 is ANQGSEA. Trimming took 7 bases from V and 6 from J, leaving 12 bases between them. CDR3 loop: CSGRGEDGYTF. Written as DNA, the CDR3 is TGCAGCGGCAGAGGGGAGGATGGCTACACCTTC. Together with reference TRBV29-1 and TRBJ1-2, the CDR3 gives the full variable domain: SAVISQKPSRDICQRGTSLTIQCQVDSQVTMMFWYRQQPGQSLTLIATANQGSEATYESGFVIDKFPISRPNLTFSTLTVSNMSPEDSSIYLCSGRGEDGYTFGSGTRLTVV.

The chain is built from TRBV27 and TRBJ2-2; D perhaps matches TRBD1 (6 bases). From germline, CDR1 is MNHEY and CDR2 SMNVEV (reference sequence). The length of the CDR3 is 13 residues. The ends were cut back, 3 bases at V and 7 bases at J, with 9 bases in the middle. This CDR3 is CASSFQGYGELFF. The CDR3 DNA follows: TGTGCCAGCAGTTTCCAGGGGTACGGGGAGCTGTTTTTT.